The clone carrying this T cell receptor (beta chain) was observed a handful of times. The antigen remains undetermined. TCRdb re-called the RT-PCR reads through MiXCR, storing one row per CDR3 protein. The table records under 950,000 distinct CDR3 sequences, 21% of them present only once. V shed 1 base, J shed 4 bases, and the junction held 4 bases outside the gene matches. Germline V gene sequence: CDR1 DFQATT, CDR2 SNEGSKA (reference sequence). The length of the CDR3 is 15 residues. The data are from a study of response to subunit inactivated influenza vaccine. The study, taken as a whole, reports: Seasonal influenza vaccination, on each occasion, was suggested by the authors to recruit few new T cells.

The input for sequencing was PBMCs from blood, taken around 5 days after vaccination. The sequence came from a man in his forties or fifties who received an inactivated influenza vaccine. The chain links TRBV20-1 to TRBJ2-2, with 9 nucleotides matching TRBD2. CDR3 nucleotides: TGCAGTGCTAGAGTGGGCGGGAGGGCCACCGGGGAGCTGTTTTTT. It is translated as CSARVGGRATGELFF.